This TCR beta chain derives from a study of T cells in Graves' hyperthyroidism and ophthalmopathy (dated by TCRdb to the late 2010s). In the study overall: Peripheral blood samples were taken at initial diagnosis, before any treatment was given. To identify distinguishing TCR V-J signatures, a discovery cohort of about 100 patients was used, comprising some 45 with Graves' ophthalmopathy and some 57 with stable Graves' hyperthyroidism. An independent validation cohort of some 18 hyperthyroidism patients and some 15 patients who later progressed to ophthalmopathy tested prospective prediction of ophthalmopathy. The 90 or so discovery patients were randomly split 7:3 into training and test sets. Thyroid tissue and blood T-cell repertoires from more than five Graves' hyperthyroidism patients were also compared in the study. After blood sampling, hyperthyroidism patients were treated with methimazole at a starting dose of 30 mg daily, and ophthalmopathy patients were treated with high-dose intravenous methylprednisolone. According to the paper, TCR Vbeta CDR3 sequencing was carried out on roughly 130 peripheral blood samples, which came from 40 to 45 ophthalmopathy, about 75 hyperthyroidism and about 17 progressor patients.

Looking up the germline V gene yields CDR1 ENHRY and CDR2 SYGVKD. A distance of 15 bases separates the germline ends of V and J, which lose 3 bases and 3 bases respectively. The CDR3 spans 15 residues, from the cysteine through the phenylalanine. Here the CDR3 DNA is all that survives: 45 bases in frame from base 1. In this sample, this clonotype turned up many times. Its recognized antigen is unknown. No much larger clone is present one base from it, and per-base qualities are unavailable. The TCR beta CDR3 regions were amplified from RNA transcripts. A first-round RT-PCR of the TCR CDR3 used the HTBI primer set with the Qiagen OneStep RT-PCR kit. The libraries were constructed in a second round of multiplex PCR and then size-selected and purified. Sequencing of the libraries was done on an Illumina HiSeq2000 using paired-end 100 bp reads. The original pipeline was this. SOAPnuke was used to process the raw data, throwing out any read that contained adapters or uncalled bases, had a mean Phred below 15, or lacked an exact constant-primer or identifier match. COPE v1.2.5 was used to merge high-quality paired reads, and clonotypes were defined as unique nucleotide sequences. Clonotypes were aligned to IMGT TRBV, TRBD and TRBJ reference segments using MiTCR v1.1. Only V-J combinations with frequency above 0.0001, covering 99% to 99.2% of repertoires, were analysed. A TCS score was defined as the ratio between F50 (clonal expansion) and ExV (chaos), using BLOSUM62-based TCRdist between CDR3 peptides within each V-J. Welch's t-statistics and random forest reduced several hundred V-J features to 10 to 15, which were used in a naive Bayes classifier (R e1071). TCRdb handled the public reads itself, with Q25 trimming in fastp and clone calling in MiXCR, and kept productive beta chains. Each entry merges the rows of one CDR3 protein and shows their most common DNA and genes. For this entry, the V and J calls and clone size follow TCRdb and not the study's own pipeline. This sample holds 700,000 or so distinct CDR3 sequences; 16% were observed only once. The ten top clones hold under 9.5% of the sample.

A patient counted as having stable Graves' hyperthyroidism if no progression to ophthalmopathy occurred over 18 months of follow-up. The hyperthyroidism patients were between 18 and 65 years old and newly diagnosed, with a disease duration of less than 2 months. The study excluded patients with uncontrolled infections, other autoimmune diseases, pregnancy or lactation. Diagnoses were established on the basis of clinical symptoms, serum thyroxine and TRAb, thyroid ultrasound, and orbital computed tomography. PBMCs were separated from over 9 ml of fresh peripheral blood using Ficoll-Paque density gradient centrifugation. Trizol reagent was used to extract total RNA, and RNA quality was then checked on an Agilent 2100 Bioanalyzer. Paper-wide results and their limitations: In validation, the model predicted progression to ophthalmopathy with just under 71% sensitivity and approximately 72% specificity, a median of around six months before onset. No statistical method was used to set the sample size in advance, and investigators knew the group allocation. Most expanded thyroid clonotypes (frequency above 0.001) were also detected in blood, a finding suggesting that blood repertoires may reflect thyroid immune responses. Ophthalmopathy was separated from stable hyperthyroidism by a 13 V-J signature model, with over 85% sensitivity and about 81% specificity obtained in cross-validation and 80%/75% obtained in testing.

The sample was blood. This clonotype was obtained from a young man with Graves' hyperthyroidism. This sequence uses TRBV10-3 and TRBJ2-7, and perhaps TRBD1 as D gene, on 6 matching bases. The CDR3 protein is CAISDGTGSIYEQYF. The sequence in DNA is TGTGCCATCAGTGACGGCACAGGGTCTATCTACGAGCAGTACTTC.